This T cell receptor (beta chain) was sequenced during a study of somatic mutations in cytotoxic T cells in rheumatoid arthritis. Study results and limitations: Rising age went with increasing CD8+ clonality in rheumatoid arthritis patients; healthy controls showed no such increase.

For this clone: The antigen remains unidentified.

TCRdb's copy holds only in-frame clones and misses some; the assay was immunoSEQ multiplex PCR. The sample has just under 30,000 clones, around 86% seen once. The origin of this receptor is an adult with rheumatoid arthritis. Sequencing input: CD8+ T cells sorted from blood.

Here the CDR3 reads CASSQGLFTGELFF. The CDR3 nucleotides read TGCGCCAGCAGCCAAGGGTTATTCACCGGGGAGCTGTTTTTT. The chain recombines TRBV4-3 with TRBJ2-2; no definite D call. Germline lookup yields CDR1 LGHNA and CDR2 YSLEER. The CDR3 loop spans 14 amino acids. V shed 1 base and J shed 4 bases, with 7 bases lying between them.